The rows below give T cell receptor beta chains drawn from one sample of a study of CD8+ T cells in alopecia areata. Assay: immunoSEQ multiplex PCR; the TCRdb copy retains only in-frame clones and omits some. The table has about 140,000 clones, 51% seen once; the top ten hold approximately 0.99%. The sample was CD4+ T cells sorted from blood, taken at week 0. These receptors were collected from a human donor with alopecia areata. Both conserved end residues are part of each CDR3. Fields, in order: CDR3 protein, CDR3 length, V gene, J gene.

CDR3 protein: CASSSQGQGLNIQYF
CDR3 length: 15
V gene: TRBV28
J gene: TRBJ2-4

CDR3 protein: CASSWPGAREQFF
CDR3 length: 13
V gene: TRBV5-1
J gene: TRBJ2-1

CDR3 protein: CASSWDTGVSTDTQYF
CDR3 length: 16
V gene: TRBV27
J gene: TRBJ2-3

CDR3 protein: CASSARLAGQETQYF
CDR3 length: 15
V gene: TRBV6-1
J gene: TRBJ2-5

CDR3 protein: CASSQALGISGNTIYF
CDR3 length: 16
V gene: TRBV4-1
J gene: TRBJ1-3

CDR3 protein: CSVGGAFRNSGANVLTF
CDR3 length: 17
V gene: TRBV29-1
J gene: TRBJ2-6

CDR3 protein: CASSLGTGHEQYF
CDR3 length: 13
V gene: TRBV7-9
J gene: TRBJ2-7

CDR3 protein: CASLVGQGDNEQFF
CDR3 length: 14
V gene: TRBV2
J gene: TRBJ2-1

CDR3 protein: CASRSPGLPRDEQFF
CDR3 length: 15
V gene: TRBV27
J gene: TRBJ2-1

CDR3 protein: CSVEDQGNRPTYEQYF
CDR3 length: 16
V gene: TRBV29-1
J gene: TRBJ2-7

CDR3 protein: CASSLTNGQGWEKLFF
CDR3 length: 16
V gene: TRBV4-2
J gene: TRBJ1-4

CDR3 protein: CSVALRENTEAFF
CDR3 length: 13
V gene: TRBV29-1
J gene: TRBJ1-1

CDR3 protein: CASSLDSEKLFF
CDR3 length: 12
V gene: TRBV7-9
J gene: TRBJ1-4

CDR3 protein: CASSLGGTSGAYEQYF
CDR3 length: 16
V gene: TRBV7-2
J gene: TRBJ2-7

CDR3 protein: CASSLISQQPQHF
CDR3 length: 13
V gene: TRBV11-2
J gene: TRBJ1-5

CDR3 protein: CASSLTGANVLTF
CDR3 length: 13
V gene: TRBV7-9
J gene: TRBJ2-6

CDR3 protein: CASRLAGTGIEKLFF
CDR3 length: 15
V gene: TRBV27
J gene: TRBJ1-4

CDR3 protein: CASSLGVAGYDEQYF
CDR3 length: 15
V gene: TRBV7-3
J gene: TRBJ2-7

CDR3 protein: CASNEAGGLYNEQFF
CDR3 length: 15
V gene: TRBV19
J gene: TRBJ2-1

CDR3 protein: CASSLRLFTDTQYF
CDR3 length: 14
V gene: TRBV7-2
J gene: TRBJ2-3

CDR3 protein: CASSPDRNQETQYF
CDR3 length: 14
V gene: TRBV18
J gene: TRBJ2-5

CDR3 protein: CAWSRQVPGANVLTF
CDR3 length: 15
V gene: TRBV30
J gene: TRBJ2-6

CDR3 protein: CAIQPGQDTGELFF
CDR3 length: 14
V gene: TRBV10-3
J gene: TRBJ2-2

CDR3 protein: CASKLKILNEKLFF
CDR3 length: 14
V gene: TRBV6-5
J gene: TRBJ1-4

CDR3 protein: CASSLQGGSYEQYF
CDR3 length: 14
V gene: TRBV25-1
J gene: TRBJ2-7

CDR3 protein: CASSSRQGPKFEAFF
CDR3 length: 15
V gene: TRBV7-6
J gene: TRBJ1-1

CDR3 protein: CASELSYNEQFF
CDR3 length: 12
V gene: TRBV7-9
J gene: TRBJ2-1

CDR3 protein: CASSGSIYEQFF
CDR3 length: 12
V gene: TRBV28
J gene: TRBJ2-1

CDR3 protein: CASSVSDRGRDEQFF
CDR3 length: 15
V gene: TRBV9
J gene: TRBJ2-1

CDR3 protein: CSVDDRGYEQYF
CDR3 length: 12
V gene: TRBV29-1
J gene: TRBJ2-7

CDR3 protein: CASSPGLAGGREQFF
CDR3 length: 15
V gene: TRBV7-3
J gene: TRBJ2-1

CDR3 protein: CAWRLERTAIF
CDR3 length: 11
V gene: TRBV30
J gene: TRBJ1-1

CDR3 protein: CASSGTQGGSNIQYF
CDR3 length: 15
V gene: TRBV5-1
J gene: TRBJ2-4

CDR3 protein: CATTSDATETQYF
CDR3 length: 13
V gene: TRBV2
J gene: TRBJ2-3

CDR3 protein: CASGRTSGSREQFF
CDR3 length: 14
V gene: TRBV2
J gene: TRBJ2-1

CDR3 protein: CATSRAPGQGLLEQYF
CDR3 length: 16
V gene: TRBV15
J gene: TRBJ2-7

CDR3 protein: CASSVVSGASTDTQYF
CDR3 length: 16
V gene: TRBV9
J gene: TRBJ2-3

CDR3 protein: CASSRRHLGLEQYF
CDR3 length: 14
V gene: TRBV5-6
J gene: TRBJ2-7

CDR3 protein: CASRRGVEGTQYF
CDR3 length: 13
V gene: TRBV7-2
J gene: TRBJ2-5

CDR3 protein: CASSTDRENTEAFF
CDR3 length: 14
V gene: TRBV28
J gene: TRBJ1-1

CDR3 protein: CASSYRTGGGNGYTF
CDR3 length: 15
V gene: TRBV6-5
J gene: TRBJ1-2

CDR3 protein: CAWSAGGNYGYTF
CDR3 length: 13
V gene: TRBV30
J gene: TRBJ1-2

CDR3 protein: CASSQEVVAGGTGELFF
CDR3 length: 17
V gene: TRBV4-1
J gene: TRBJ2-2

CDR3 protein: CASSFISEARYTF
CDR3 length: 13
V gene: TRBV5-6
J gene: TRBJ1-2

CDR3 protein: CASSEYYNGDQYF
CDR3 length: 13
V gene: TRBV25-1
J gene: TRBJ2-5

CDR3 protein: CASSWGDREATFYTF
CDR3 length: 15
V gene: TRBV5-1
J gene: TRBJ1-2

CDR3 protein: CASSPPLIGIQYF
CDR3 length: 13
V gene: TRBV18
J gene: TRBJ2-4

CDR3 protein: CNVDRGADEQYF
CDR3 length: 12
V gene: TRBV29-1
J gene: TRBJ2-7

CDR3 protein: CASSSGSGELFF
CDR3 length: 12
V gene: TRBV28
J gene: TRBJ2-2

CDR3 protein: CASQPGTVAYEQYF
CDR3 length: 14
V gene: TRBV5-1
J gene: TRBJ2-7

CDR3 protein: CAWSNLGVTQYF
CDR3 length: 12
V gene: TRBV30
J gene: TRBJ2-3

CDR3 protein: CASSLARSGEQFF
CDR3 length: 13
V gene: TRBV7-2
J gene: TRBJ2-1

CDR3 protein: CASSLTAGKEQFF
CDR3 length: 13
V gene: TRBV27
J gene: TRBJ2-1

CDR3 protein: CASSRSWGAYEQYF
CDR3 length: 14
V gene: TRBV27
J gene: -

CDR3 protein: CSGTQGRNTGELFF
CDR3 length: 14
V gene: TRBV29-1
J gene: TRBJ2-2